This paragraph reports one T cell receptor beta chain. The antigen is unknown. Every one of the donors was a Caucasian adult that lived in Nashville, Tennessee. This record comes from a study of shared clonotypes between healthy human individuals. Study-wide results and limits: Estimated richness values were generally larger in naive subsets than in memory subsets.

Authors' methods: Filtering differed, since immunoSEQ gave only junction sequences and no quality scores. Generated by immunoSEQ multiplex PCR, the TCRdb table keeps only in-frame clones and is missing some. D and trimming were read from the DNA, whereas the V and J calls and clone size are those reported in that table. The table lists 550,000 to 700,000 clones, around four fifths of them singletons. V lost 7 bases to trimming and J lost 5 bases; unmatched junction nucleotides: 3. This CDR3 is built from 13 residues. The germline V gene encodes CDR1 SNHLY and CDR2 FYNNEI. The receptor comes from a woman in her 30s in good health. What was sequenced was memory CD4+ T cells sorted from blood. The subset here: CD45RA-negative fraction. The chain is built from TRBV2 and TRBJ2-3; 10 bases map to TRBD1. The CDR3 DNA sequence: TGTGCCAGCACAGGACAGGGGGTAGATACGCAGTATTTT. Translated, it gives CASTGQGVDTQYF. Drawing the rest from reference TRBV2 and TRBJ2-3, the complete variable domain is EPEVTQTPSHQVTQMGQEVILRCVPISNHLYFYWYRQILGQKVEFLVSFYNNEISEKSEIFDDQFSVERPDGSNFTLKIRSTKLEDSAMYFCASTGQGVDTQYFGPGTRLTVL.